Below, 5 T cell receptor beta chains from the same sample are listed, as sequenced in a study of CD8+ T cells in alopecia areata. Reverse transcribed after extraction, RNA yielded cDNA as the sequencing template. The method was immunoSEQ multiplex PCR; TCRdb's version includes in-frame clones alone and lacks a portion of them. The sample holds 150,000 or so clones, approximately 60% seen once. The sample consisted of CD4+ T cells sorted from blood. These receptors were collected from a human donor in good health.

The CDR3 DNA is TGTGCCAGCAGCTTGGTCGGCCGCCAGACCTACAATGAGCAGTTCTTC. The encoded protein is CASSLVGRQTYNEQFF. The chain combines TRBV5-6 with TRBJ2-1, with D unclear. The CDR3 is 16 amino acids. Trimming cost V 0 bases and J 2 bases, with 12 bases left between them. The germline V gene has CDR1 SGHDT and CDR2 YYEEEE.

This clone was seen once. The chain uses TRBV4-1 and TRBJ2-6, with a tentative D call TRBD2 (6 bases). Germline loops: CDR1 MGHRA, CDR2 YSYEKL. CDR3 size: 18 residues. The V and J ends lost 1 base and 1 base respectively, with 14 bases between them. The CDR3 protein is CASSQGPRGRSGANVLTF. Written as DNA, the CDR3 is TGCGCCAGCAGCCAAGGCCCGCGAGGGAGGTCTGGGGCCAACGTCCTGACTTTC.

This clone showed up just once. V is TRBV5-1 and J is TRBJ1-5, with D possibly being TRBD1 (6 bases). This CDR3 is built from 15 residues. V was trimmed by 0 bases and J by 5 bases, leaving 12 bases between them. Germline values: CDR1 SGHRS, CDR2 YFSETQ. CDR3 loop: CASSLDGGRDQPQHF. CDR3 nucleotides: TGCGCCAGCAGCTTGGATGGGGGGCGAGATCAGCCCCAGCATTTT.

The chain couples TRBV6-5 to TRBJ2-1; 10 nucleotides agree with TRBD2. Germline-derived CDR1 and CDR2 are MNHEY and SVGAGI. With 6 bases clipped from V and 13 bases from J, the junction kept 9 bases outside the gene matches. The CDR3 length is 13 residues. Here the CDR3 DNA reads TGTGCCAGCAGCCGGACTAGCGGCGAGATACAGTTCTTC. Amino acids: CASSRTSGEIQFF.

The chain combines TRBV30 with TRBJ1-1; the D gene is possibly TRBD1 (5 bases). The germline CDR1 and CDR2 sequences are GTSNPN and SVGIG (reference sequence). The ends were cut back, 2 bases at V and 2 bases at J, with 12 bases in the middle. This CDR3 comprises 14 residues. CDR3: CAWSSGRDNTEAFF. The CDR3 DNA sequence: TGTGCCTGGAGTAGCGGCAGGGACAACACTGAAGCTTTCTTT.